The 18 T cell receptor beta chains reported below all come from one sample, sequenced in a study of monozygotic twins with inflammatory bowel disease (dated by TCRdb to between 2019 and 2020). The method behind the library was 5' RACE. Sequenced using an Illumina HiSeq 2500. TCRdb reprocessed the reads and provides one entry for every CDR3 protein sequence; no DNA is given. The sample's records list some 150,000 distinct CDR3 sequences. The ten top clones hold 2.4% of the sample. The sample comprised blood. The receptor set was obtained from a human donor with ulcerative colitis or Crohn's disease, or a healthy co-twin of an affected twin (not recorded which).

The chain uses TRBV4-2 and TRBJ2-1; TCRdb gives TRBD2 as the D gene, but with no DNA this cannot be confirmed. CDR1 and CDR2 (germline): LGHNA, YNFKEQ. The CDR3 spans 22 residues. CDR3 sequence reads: CASSQDLRVPGLAGGSYNEQFF.

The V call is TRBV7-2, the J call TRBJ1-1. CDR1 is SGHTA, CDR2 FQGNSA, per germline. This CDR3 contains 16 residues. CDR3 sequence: CASSLAARRVNTEAFF.

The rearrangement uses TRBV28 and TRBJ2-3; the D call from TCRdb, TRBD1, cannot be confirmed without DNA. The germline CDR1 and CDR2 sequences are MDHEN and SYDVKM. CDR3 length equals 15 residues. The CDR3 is CASQFTGRKAGTQYF.

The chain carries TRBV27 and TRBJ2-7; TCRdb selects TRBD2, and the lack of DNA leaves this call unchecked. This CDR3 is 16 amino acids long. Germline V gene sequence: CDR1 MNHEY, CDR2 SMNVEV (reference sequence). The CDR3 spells CTSSSRGRDYRYEQYF.

CDR3: CAISAFSGTSAANEQFF. This rearrangement joins TRBV10-3 to TRBJ2-1; without DNA, the TCRdb call of TRBD1 cannot be checked. The CDR3 is made up of 17 amino acids. Germline lookup yields CDR1 ENHRY and CDR2 SYGVKD.

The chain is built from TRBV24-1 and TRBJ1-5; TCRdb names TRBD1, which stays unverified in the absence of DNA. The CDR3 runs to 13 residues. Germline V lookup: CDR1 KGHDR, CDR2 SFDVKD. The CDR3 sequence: CATSGSGNQPQHF.

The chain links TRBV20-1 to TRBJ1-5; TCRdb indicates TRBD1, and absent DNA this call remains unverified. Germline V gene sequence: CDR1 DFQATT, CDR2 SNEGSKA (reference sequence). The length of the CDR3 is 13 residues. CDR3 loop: CSADTGQWLPQHF.

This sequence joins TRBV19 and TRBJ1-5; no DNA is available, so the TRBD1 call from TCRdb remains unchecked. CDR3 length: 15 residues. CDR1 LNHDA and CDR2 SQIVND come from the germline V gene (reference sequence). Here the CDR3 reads CASGDRAVSNQPQHF. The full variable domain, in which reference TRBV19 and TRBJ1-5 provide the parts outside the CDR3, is DGGITQSPKYLFRKEGQNVTLSCEQNLNHDAMYWYRQDPGQGLRLIYYSQIVNDFQKGDIAEGYSVSREKKESFPLTVTSAQKNPTAFYLCASGDRAVSNQPQHFGDGTRLSIL.

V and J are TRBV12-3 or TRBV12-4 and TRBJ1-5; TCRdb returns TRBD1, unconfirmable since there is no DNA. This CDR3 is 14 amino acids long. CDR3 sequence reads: CASSPRTGDLPQHF.

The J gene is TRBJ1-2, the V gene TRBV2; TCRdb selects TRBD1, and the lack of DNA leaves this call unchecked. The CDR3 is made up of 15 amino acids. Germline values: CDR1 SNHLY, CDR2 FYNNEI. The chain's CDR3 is CASSLDRKGIYGYTF.

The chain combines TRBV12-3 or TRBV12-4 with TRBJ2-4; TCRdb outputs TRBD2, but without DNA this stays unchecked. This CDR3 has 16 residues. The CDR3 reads CASSSFGLPAKNIQYF.

The CDR3 protein is CAISEPEETLAETYNEQFF. V is TRBV10-3 and J is TRBJ2-1; TCRdb calls TRBD2, which cannot be checked without DNA. The CDR3 has 19 residues. CDR1 is ENHRY, CDR2 SYGVKD, per germline.

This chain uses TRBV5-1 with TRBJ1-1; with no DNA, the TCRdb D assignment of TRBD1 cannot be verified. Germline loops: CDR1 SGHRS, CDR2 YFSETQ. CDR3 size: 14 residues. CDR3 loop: CASSPAQGGAEAFF.

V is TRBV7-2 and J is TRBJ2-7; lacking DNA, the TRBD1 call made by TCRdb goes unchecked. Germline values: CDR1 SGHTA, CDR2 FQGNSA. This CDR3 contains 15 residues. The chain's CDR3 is CASRDRGVGSYEQYF.

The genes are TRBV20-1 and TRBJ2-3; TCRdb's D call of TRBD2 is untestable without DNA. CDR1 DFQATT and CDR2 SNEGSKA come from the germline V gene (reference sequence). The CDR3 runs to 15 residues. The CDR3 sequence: CSAILAGGFTDTQYF.

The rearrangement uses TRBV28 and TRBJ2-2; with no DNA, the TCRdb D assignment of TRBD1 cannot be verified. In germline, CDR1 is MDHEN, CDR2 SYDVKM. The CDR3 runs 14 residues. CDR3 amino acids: CASSIQGASGELFF.

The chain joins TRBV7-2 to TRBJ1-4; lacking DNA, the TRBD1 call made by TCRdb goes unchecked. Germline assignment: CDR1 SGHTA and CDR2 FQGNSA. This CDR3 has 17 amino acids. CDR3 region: CASSLEHRRATNEKLFF.

CDR3 protein: CASSPGQGLGEAFF. The rearrangement uses TRBV5-1 and TRBJ1-1; TCRdb lists TRBD1, though no DNA is available to test this call. The CDR3 spans 14 residues. CDR1 SGHRS and CDR2 YFSETQ come from the germline V gene.